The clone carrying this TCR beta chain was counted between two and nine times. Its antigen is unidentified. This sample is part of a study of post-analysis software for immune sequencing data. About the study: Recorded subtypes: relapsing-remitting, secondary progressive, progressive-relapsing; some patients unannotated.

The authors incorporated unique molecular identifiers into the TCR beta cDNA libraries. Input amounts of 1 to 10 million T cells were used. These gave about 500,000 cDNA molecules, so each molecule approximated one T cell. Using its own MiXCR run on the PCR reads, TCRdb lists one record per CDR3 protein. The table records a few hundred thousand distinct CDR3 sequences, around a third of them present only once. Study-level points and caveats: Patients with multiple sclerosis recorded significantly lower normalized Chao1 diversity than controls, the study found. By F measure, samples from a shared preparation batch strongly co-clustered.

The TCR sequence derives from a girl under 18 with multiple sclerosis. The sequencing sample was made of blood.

The CDR3 DNA follows: TGTGCCAGCAGTTACCCCGCCGGGCAGGTATCATATGGCTACACCTTC. Residues: CASSYPAGQVSYGYTF. The genes are TRBV6-2 or TRBV6-3 and TRBJ1-2; D is ambiguous. Trimming cost V 2 bases and J 5 bases, with 18 bases left between them. CDR3 length: 16 amino acids. Per germline, CDR1 MNHEY and CDR2 SVGEGT.